The sequence of this T cell receptor (beta chain) was determined in a study of a mutant IDH1 vaccine in newly diagnosed glioma. Remarks on this clone: Its target is not known.

The table came from immunoSEQ multiplex PCR; TCRdb's copy has only in-frame clones and leaves some out. The table lists some 33,000 clones, more than 65% of them singletons, with approximately 15% in the top ten. The time point is: week 35, safety follow-up. In the vaccine, a single dose held 300 ug of the mutant IDH1 20-mer peptide, along with topical imiquimod. Per germline, CDR1 SGHVS and CDR2 FNYEAQ. The V segment lost 4 bases and the J segment 2 bases; nucleotides outside the gene matches: 2. CDR3 length: 15 amino acids. The V gene is TRBV7-6, the J gene TRBJ2-7, with 13 bases lining up with TRBD2. This clonotype originated in a man younger than 40 with glioma. The sequencing here drew on PBMCs, taken from a glioma patient whose treatment included an IDH1 peptide vaccine. The CDR3 sequence is CASSSGLAGTYEQYF. The DNA of the CDR3 is TGTGCCAGCAGCTCGGGACTAGCGGGAACCTACGAGCAGTACTTC.